Listed below are T cell receptor beta chains from one sample, sequenced in a study of long-term antiretroviral therapy in people with HIV. The data were produced by immunoSEQ multiplex PCR, yet TCRdb's version contains in-frame clones alone and is incomplete. The sample contains about 16,000 clones, about 71% of which appear only once. The material sequenced was unsorted PBMCs, taken 1.5 years before starting antiretroviral therapy. Source of these receptors: a woman in her 50s with HIV. CDR3s include the opening cysteine and the closing phenylalanine or tryptophan. Fields, in order: V gene, clone size, J gene, D gene, CDR3 protein, CDR3 DNA. A D gene is named only where the DNA matches it firmly. Size is omitted from some rows. Given values are once, few, many or a class for expanded clones.

TRBV7-9	.	TRBJ2-3	.	CASSLGQTSTDTQYF	TGTGCCAGCAGCCTTGGACAGACTAGCACAGATACGCAGTATTTT
TRBV28	once	TRBJ1-4	.	CASSLRNSNEKLFF	TGTGCCAGCAGTTTAAGGAACAGTAATGAAAAACTGTTTTTT
TRBV5-1	.	TRBJ2-5	TRBD1	CASRTGARETQYF	TGCGCCAGCCGGACAGGGGCGAGAGAGACCCAGTACTTC
TRBV7-6	.	TRBJ2-2	TRBD2	CASSLGGSGGLNTGELFF	TGTGCCAGCAGCTTAGGGGGGAGCGGGGGCCTCAACACCGGGGAGCTGTTTTTT
TRBV6-1	.	TRBJ2-7	.	CASSTGTPREQYF	TGTGCCAGCAGCACCGGGACGCCGAGGGAGCAGTACTTC
TRBV5-1	.	TRBJ2-2	TRBD2	CASSRLAGGPTGELFF	TGCGCCAGCAGCCGACTAGCGGGGGGGCCCACCGGGGAGCTGTTTTTT
TRBV4-1	.	TRBJ1-5	.	CASSLTGKNQPQHF	TGCGCCAGCAGCCTAACGGGGAAGAATCAGCCCCAGCATTTT
TRBV7-8	.	TRBJ1-5	.	CASSLVGVNSNQPQHF	TGTGCCAGCAGCTTAGTAGGGGTAAATAGCAATCAGCCCCAGCATTTT
TRBV5-6	.	TRBJ2-7	TRBD2	CASSPRGGYEQYF	TGTGCCAGCAGCCCCCGCGGGGGCTACGAGCAGTACTTC
TRBV12-5	.	TRBJ2-2	TRBD1	CASALPRDRAGELFF	TGTGCTAGTGCCCTTCCCCGGGACAGGGCCGGGGAGCTGTTTTTT
TRBV5-1	.	TRBJ2-3	TRBD1	CASSLTGSKDTQYF	TGCGCCAGCAGCCTGACAGGGAGTAAGGATACGCAGTATTTT
TRBV30	.	TRBJ1-6	TRBD1	CAGVRGQGNSPLHF	TGTGCCGGAGTTAGAGGACAGGGAAATTCACCCCTCCACTTT
TRBV28	.	TRBJ2-7	TRBD2	CASTSGVSYEQYF	TGTGCCAGCACTAGCGGGGTCTCCTACGAGCAGTACTTC
TRBV19	.	TRBJ1-3	TRBD1	CASSIDRAGNTIYF	TGTGCCAGTAGCATCGACAGGGCTGGAAACACCATATATTTT
TRBV10-2	large	TRBJ2-3	TRBD2	CASSLSGGIHTDTQYF	TGCGCCAGCAGTCTTAGCGGGGGGATTCACACAGATACGCAGTATTTT
TRBV28	.	TRBJ2-7	TRBD2	CASSLLQAGAAHEQYF	TGTGCCAGCAGTTTATTACAAGCGGGGGCCGCCCACGAGCAGTACTTC
TRBV14	.	TRBJ1-5	.	CASSQTYHQPQHF	TGTGCCAGCAGCCAAACTTATCATCAGCCCCAGCATTTT